This T cell receptor beta chain was observed in a study of blood T cell repertoires in COVID-19. Germline loops: CDR1 MNHEY, CDR2 SVGAGI. This CDR3 is built from 15 residues. V shed 5 bases and J 5 bases; nucleotides not matched to a gene: 7. Followed over time, Seattle patients had been enrolled while infection was active. Clones were sequenced by immunoSEQ multiplex PCR, and TCRdb holds only the in-frame ones, with some missing. Among 130,000 to 150,000 clones listed, 70% to 90% were seen once. The sample holds a few counts of this clone. Sequencing was performed on peripheral blood. The chain uses TRBV6-5 and TRBJ1-5, with TRBD1 identical over 9 bases. The sequence derives from a woman between 55 and 75 years old with COVID-19, enrolled during active disease. The CDR3 spells CASSRDRVNDQPQHF. DNA for the CDR3: TGTGCCAGCAGTAGGGACAGGGTCAACGATCAGCCCCAGCATTTT.